The 20 T cell receptor beta chains presented below share a single source sample, sequenced in a study of T cells in Graves' hyperthyroidism and ophthalmopathy (dated by TCRdb to between 2019 and 2020). To prepare the library, multiplex PCR was applied. Sequencing instrument: Illumina HiSeq 2000. The TCR beta CDR3 regions were amplified from the RNA transcripts. The TCR CDR3 was subjected to a first round of RT-PCR using the HTBI primer set and the Qiagen OneStep RT-PCR kit. TCRdb took the public reads, trimmed them with fastp at Q25, ran MiXCR for clone calling and kept in-frame beta chains. For every CDR3 protein sequence, its rows merge into one entry that carries the most common genes and DNA. This sample lists 200,000 to 300,000 distinct CDR3 sequences; 16% were detected once. Of the sample, around 26% is held by the ten largest clones. Sample: blood. Receptors originate from a woman aged 18 to 35 with Graves' ophthalmopathy.

This clonotype was seen ten or more times. The chain has TRBV7-2 and TRBJ2-7; D call uncertain. Germline assignment: CDR1 SGHTA and CDR2 FQGNSA. V shed 2 bases and J shed 1 base, with 12 bases lying between them. The CDR3 totals 15 residues. The CDR3 loop is CASSLYVGSSYEQYF. CDR3 bases: TGTGCCAGCAGCTTATACGTCGGGTCTTCCTACGAGCAGTACTTC.

This clonotype was detected a few times. The chain is built from TRBV5-8 and TRBJ1-3; D not certain. The CDR3 spans 14 residues. The V end was cut by 6 bases, the J end by 0 bases, with 10 bases between. Per the germline V gene, CDR1 is SGHTS and CDR2 is YDEGEE. This chain's CDR3 is CASIFIRSGNTIYF. In DNA, the CDR3 is TGTGCCAGCATTTTCATCCGCTCTGGAAACACCATATATTTT.

There are many counts of this clonotype. The chain employs TRBV4-3 and TRBJ2-5, with D unclear. Germline V CDR1 and CDR2: LGHNA, YSLEER. The CDR3 is 16 amino acids. V shed 0 bases and J shed 4 bases, with 15 bases lying between them. The CDR3 DNA follows: TGCGCCAGCAGCCAAGATGCCAGGACGAAGTCAGAGACCCAGTACTTC. It yields the protein CASSQDARTKSETQYF.

This clonotype was found many times. The genes are TRBV20-1 and TRBJ1-2, with D unresolved. The CDR3 has 11 amino acids. Between the trimmed V and J ends, which lost 0 bases and 8 bases, there was a span of 7 bases. Germline CDR1 and CDR2: DFQATT and SNEGSKA (reference sequence). CDR3: CSARDLVGYTF. The CDR3 DNA sequence: TGCAGTGCTAGAGATTTGGTCGGCTACACCTTC.

This clonotype was recorded many times. The chain recombines TRBV7-9 with TRBJ2-3, with TRBD1 matching over 10 bases. Germline CDR1 is SEHNR and CDR2 is FQNEAQ (reference sequence). CDR3 length: 15 residues. Unmatched junction bases numbered 3, after V lost 5 bases and J lost 1 base. In DNA, the CDR3 is TGTGCCAGCAGCCGGGACAGGGGTGGCACAGATACGCAGTATTTT. Encoded protein: CASSRDRGGTDTQYF.

This clonotype occurred many times. V gene TRBV29-1 combines with J gene TRBJ2-7; D gene unclear. V was shortened by 6 bases and J by 3 bases, with 9 bases between the two germline ends. CDR1 SQVTM and CDR2 ANQGSEA come from the germline V gene. CDR3 length equals 11 residues. This CDR3 is CSVPLGYEQYF. Written as DNA, the CDR3 is TGCAGCGTCCCCCTTGGCTACGAGCAGTACTTC.

This clonotype occurred many times. The chain's CDR3 is CASSFGTGSNTEAFF. The CDR3 nucleotides read TGTGCCAGCAGCTTCGGGACAGGGTCGAACACTGAAGCTTTCTTT. The J gene is TRBJ1-1, the V gene TRBV7-6; 9 bases agree with TRBD1. The CDR3 extends over 15 amino acids. Germline V gene sequence: CDR1 SGHVS, CDR2 FNYEAQ. Unmatched junction bases numbered 3, after V lost 3 bases and J lost 1 base.

This sequence joins TRBV27 and TRBJ2-6; 11 nucleotides line up with TRBD1. The trim removed 3 bases at V and 0 bases at J, leaving 7 bases unmatched. Germline loops: CDR1 MNHEY, CDR2 SMNVEV (reference sequence). The CDR3 length is 19 residues. The CDR3 region is CASSFLGGTGGSGANVLTF. The CDR3 DNA is TGTGCCAGCAGTTTTTTGGGTGGGACAGGGGGCTCTGGGGCCAACGTCCTGACTTTC.

This clonotype has ten or more counts. V gene TRBV20-1 combines with J gene TRBJ2-3, with D tentatively TRBD2 (5 bases). Germline CDR1 reads DFQATT; CDR2 reads SNEGSKA (reference sequence). Trimming pared 3 bases from V and 1 base from J, leaving 20 bases between. This CDR3 is built from 17 residues. CDR3 bases: TGCAGTGCTAGCAGTACACCAAGGACTTCCCGCACAGATACGCAGTATTTT. Translating gives CSASSTPRTSRTDTQYF.

At least ten counts were recorded for this clonotype. The V gene is TRBV20-1, the J gene TRBJ1-1; TRBD1 matches at 8 bases. Germline trimming cut 0 bases from V and 3 bases from J; bases unmatched to any gene: 6. CDR1 and CDR2 from the germline V gene are DFQATT and SNEGSKA (reference sequence). The CDR3 length is 15 residues. CDR3 residues: CSARDLRGPYTEAFF. The CDR3 DNA sequence: TGCAGTGCTAGAGATCTCAGGGGGCCCTACACTGAAGCTTTCTTT.

This clonotype was seen more than once but under ten times. This chain links TRBV20-1 with TRBJ1-2, with TRBD1 matching over 9 bases. After removal of 4 bases from V and 7 bases from J, the junction contained 10 bases not matched to a gene. The germline V gene encodes CDR1 DFQATT and CDR2 SNEGSKA (reference sequence). This CDR3 is 14 amino acids long. The CDR3, as DNA: TGCAGTGCTACCAGACAGGGGGTGGTGGTTGGCTACACCTTC. It yields the protein CSATRQGVVVGYTF.

V gene TRBV28 combines with J gene TRBJ2-5; TRBD1 agrees at 9 bases. CDR1 is MDHEN, CDR2 SYDVKM, per germline. With V trimmed by 6 bases and J by 4 bases, 15 bases remained unmatched. The CDR3 consists of 17 residues. The CDR3 spells CASSPRPGQGIGETQYF. CDR3 DNA: TGTGCCAGCAGCCCGAGGCCGGGACAGGGCATTGGAGAGACCCAGTACTTC.

The chain links TRBV7-9 to TRBJ2-3; D possibly corresponds to TRBD1 (6 bases). Germline V lookup: CDR1 SEHNR, CDR2 FQNEAQ (reference sequence). The CDR3 sequence is 15 residues long. V lost 2 bases and J 3 bases, leaving 12 bases between the germline ends. CDR3 protein: CASSLNRVGTDTQYF. For the CDR3, the DNA is TGTGCCAGCAGCTTAAACAGGGTAGGGACAGATACGCAGTATTTT.

This clonotype came up many times. The V gene is TRBV5-1, the J gene TRBJ2-2; D may be TRBD2 (5 bases). The V end was cut by 4 bases, the J end by 5 bases, with 12 bases between. Germline values: CDR1 SGHRS, CDR2 YFSETQ. The CDR3 extends over 14 amino acids. The CDR3 DNA reads TGCGCCAGCAGCGTTCGGACTTTGACCGGGGAGCTGTTTTTT. This translates into CASSVRTLTGELFF.

This clonotype was picked up many times. This rearrangement joins TRBV18 to TRBJ2-4, with D possibly matching TRBD2 (5 bases). CDR1 is KGHSH and CDR2 is LQKENI in the germline V gene. V was pared by 5 bases and J by 4 bases, with 9 bases between. The CDR3 contains 13 residues. CDR3 sequence (DNA): TGTGCCAGCTCAACAAGGGAGAAAAACATTCAGTACTTC. Its translation is CASSTREKNIQYF.

There are many counts of this clonotype. The V gene is TRBV6-1, the J gene TRBJ1-2; 9 positions match TRBD1. The CDR3 extends over 14 amino acids. With 7 bases clipped from V and 5 bases from J, the junction kept 8 bases outside the gene matches. Per the germline V gene, CDR1 is MNHNS and CDR2 is SASEGT. CDR3 region: CASKNYRGPYGYTF. As DNA, the CDR3 is TGTGCCAGCAAGAACTACAGGGGGCCTTATGGCTACACCTTC.

This clonotype was recorded at least ten times. The chain employs TRBV19 and TRBJ1-6, with a possible D match to TRBD1 (5 bases). The V gene's germline CDR1 is LNHDA and CDR2 SQIVND (reference sequence). Trimming took 5 bases from V and 10 from J, leaving 15 bases between them. The CDR3 loop spans 14 amino acids. CDR3: CASSPGRDQSPLHF. For the CDR3, the DNA is TGTGCCAGTAGTCCGGGACGAGACCAATCACCCCTCCACTTT.

This chain connects TRBV4-1 to TRBJ1-2, with D tentatively TRBD1 (6 bases). Germline-derived CDR1 and CDR2 are MGHRA and YSYEKL. V was pared by 0 bases and J by 4 bases, with 12 bases between. This CDR3 is built from 15 residues. CDR3 DNA: TGCGCCAGCAGCCAAGACAGGGGACGGAGCTATGGCTACACCTTC. Its protein is CASSQDRGRSYGYTF.

This clonotype came up many times. The chain is built from TRBV20-1 and TRBJ2-5; no clear D. The CDR3 sequence is 10 residues long. Germline CDR1 and CDR2: DFQATT and SNEGSKA (reference sequence). V was clipped by 7 bases and J by 1 base, with 4 bases between them. The CDR3 spells CSGSQETQYF. In nucleotides, the CDR3 is TGCAGTGGGAGCCAAGAGACCCAGTACTTC.

In this sample, this clonotype turned up many times. The chain uses TRBV5-1 and TRBJ2-1, with D possibly TRBD1 on 5 matching bases. CDR1 and CDR2 (germline): SGHRS, YFSETQ. CDR3 size: 16 residues. V was trimmed by 1 base and J by 0 bases, leaving 11 bases between them. CDR3 in DNA: TGCGCCAGCAGCTTGATAGGGGAAAGCTCCTACAATGAGCAGTTCTTC. It yields the protein CASSLIGESSYNEQFF.